This T cell receptor beta chain was sequenced for a study of T cells after yellow fever vaccination. Study as a whole: It was SMART-Seq v4 Ultra Low Input that prepared the fractions with low cell numbers.

TCR cDNA was made by 5'RACE template switching, adding a universal primer site and UMIs. TCRdb re-called the 5' RACE reads with MiXCR, one entry per CDR3 protein. The data hold hundreds of thousands of distinct CDR3 sequences, with roughly an eighth observed a single time. This clonotype has just a few counts. Germline loops: CDR1 SQVTM, CDR2 ANQGSEA. V dropped 4 bases and J dropped 8 bases, with 8 bases sitting between them. The CDR3 extends over 11 amino acids. V and J are TRBV29-1 and TRBJ1-4; D ambiguous. The starting material was CD4+ T cells sorted from PBMCs, obtained 15 days after the yellow fever booster vaccination. This TCR was sampled from a man between 18 and 29 years old who received the YFV17D yellow fever vaccine. Here the CDR3 DNA reads TGCAGCGTTGGAGGAGGGGAAAAACTGTTTTTT. Translating gives CSVGGGEKLFF.